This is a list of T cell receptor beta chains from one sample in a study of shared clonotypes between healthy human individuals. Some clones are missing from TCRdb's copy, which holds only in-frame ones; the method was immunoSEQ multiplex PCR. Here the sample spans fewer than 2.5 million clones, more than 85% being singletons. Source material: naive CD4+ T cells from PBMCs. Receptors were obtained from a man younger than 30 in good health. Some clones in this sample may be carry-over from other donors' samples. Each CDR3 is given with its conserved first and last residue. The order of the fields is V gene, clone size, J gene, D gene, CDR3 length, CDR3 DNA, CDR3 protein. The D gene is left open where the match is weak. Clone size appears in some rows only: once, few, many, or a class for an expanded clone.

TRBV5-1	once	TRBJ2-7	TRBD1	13	TGCGCCAGCAGCGAGGACAGGGACTACGAGCAGTACTTC	CASSEDRDYEQYF
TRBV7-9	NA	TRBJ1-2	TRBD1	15	TGTGCCAGCAGCTCCCACGGGACAGGGATTGGTGGCTACACCTTC	CASSSHGTGIGGYTF
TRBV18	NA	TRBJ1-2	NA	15	TGTGCCAGCTCACCACCGACAGACCCGTCCTATGGCTACACCTTC	CASSPPTDPSYGYTF
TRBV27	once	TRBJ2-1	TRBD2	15	TGTGCCAGCAGGATAGCGGGAATGGTGGGAAATGAGCAGTTCTTC	CASRIAGMVGNEQFF
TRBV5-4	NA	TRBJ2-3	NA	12	TGTGCCAGCAGCTTCAACGCAGATACGCAGTATTTT	CASSFNADTQYF
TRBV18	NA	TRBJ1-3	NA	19	TGTGCCAGCTCACCGCTACCGGGGGTTGAGGGGCGCGCTGGAAACACCATATATTTT	CASSPLPGVEGRAGNTIYF
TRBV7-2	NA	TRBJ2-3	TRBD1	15	TGTGCCAGCAGCTCCTGGGCAGGGGGCGCAGATACGCAGTATTTT	CASSSWAGGADTQYF
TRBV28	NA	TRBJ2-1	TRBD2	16	TGTGCCAGCAGTACCACGACTAGCGACTCCTACAATGAGCAGTTCTTC	CASSTTTSDSYNEQFF
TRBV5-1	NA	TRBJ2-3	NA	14	TGCGCCAGCAGCTTGGAGGGACATACAGATACGCAGTATTTT	CASSLEGHTDTQYF
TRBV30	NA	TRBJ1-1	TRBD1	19	TGTGCCTGGAGCGATTATCCCGCCTCTAGGGACAGGGGGCGAACTGAAGCTTTCTTT	CAWSDYPASRDRGRTEAFF
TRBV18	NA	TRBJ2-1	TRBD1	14	TGTGCCAGCTCACCCCAGAACGGACAGGGAAGTTACCTCTTC	CASSPQNGQGSYLF
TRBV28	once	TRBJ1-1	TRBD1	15	TGTGCCAGCAGGAACCGACAGGGGGGGTGGACTGAAGCTTTCTTT	CASRNRQGGWTEAFF
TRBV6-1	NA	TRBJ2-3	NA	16	TGTGCCAGCAGTGATAAAAGGGGGGTTAGTACAGATACGCAGTATTTT	CASSDKRGVSTDTQYF
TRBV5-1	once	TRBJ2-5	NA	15	TGCGCCAGCAGCTTGGAAGGCCCGACTAGGCCGAACGTTTACTTC	CASSLEGPTRPNVYF
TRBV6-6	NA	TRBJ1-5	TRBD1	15	TGTGCCAGCAGTTACTTGGGACAGAGCAATCAGCCCCAGCATTTT	CASSYLGQSNQPQHF
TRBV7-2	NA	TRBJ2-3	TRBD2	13	TGTGCCAGCAGCTCCCGGGGGGGGGAAGCGCAGTATTTT	CASSSRGGEAQYF
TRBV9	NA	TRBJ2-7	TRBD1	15	TGTGCCAGCAGCGTAATGGGGACAGGGATACACGAGCAGTACTTC	CASSVMGTGIHEQYF
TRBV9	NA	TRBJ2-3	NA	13	TGTGCCAGCAGCGCCAAGGGGATGGATACGCAGTATTTT	CASSAKGMDTQYF
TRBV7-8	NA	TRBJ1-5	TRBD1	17	TGTGCCAGCAGCTTAGACAGGGGGCGAGGAGACAATCAGCCCCAGCATTTT	CASSLDRGRGDNQPQHF
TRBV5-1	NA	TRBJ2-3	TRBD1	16	TGCGCCAGCAGCGTATCCGACAGGGAAAGCACAGATACGCAGTATTTT	CASSVSDRESTDTQYF
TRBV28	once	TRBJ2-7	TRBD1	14	TGTGCCAGCAAGTACCGACAGGGGCTTTACGAGCAGTACTTC	CASKYRQGLYEQYF
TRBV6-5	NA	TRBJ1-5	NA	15	TGTGCCAGCAGCGAGGGGGGCCCCGGAAATCAGCCCCAGCATTTT	CASSEGGPGNQPQHF